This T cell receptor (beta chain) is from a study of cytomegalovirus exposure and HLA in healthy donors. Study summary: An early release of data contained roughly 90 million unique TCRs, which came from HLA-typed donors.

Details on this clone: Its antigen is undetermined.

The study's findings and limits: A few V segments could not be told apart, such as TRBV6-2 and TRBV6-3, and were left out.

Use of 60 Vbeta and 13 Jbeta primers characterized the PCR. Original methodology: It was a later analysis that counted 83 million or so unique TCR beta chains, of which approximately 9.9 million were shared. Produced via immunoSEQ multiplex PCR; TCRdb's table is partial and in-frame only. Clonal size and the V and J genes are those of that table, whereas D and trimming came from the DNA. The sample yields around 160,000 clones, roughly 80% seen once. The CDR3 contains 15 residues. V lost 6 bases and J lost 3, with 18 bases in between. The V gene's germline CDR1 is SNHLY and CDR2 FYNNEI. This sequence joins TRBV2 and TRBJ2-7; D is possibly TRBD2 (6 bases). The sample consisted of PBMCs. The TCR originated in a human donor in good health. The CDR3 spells CASSYSGGASYEQYF. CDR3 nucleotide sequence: TGTGCCAGCAGCTACAGTGGCGGGGCTAGCTACGAGCAGTACTTC.